Listed below are T cell receptor beta chains from one sample, sequenced in a study of PD-L1 blockade in urothelial cancer. Sequencing was performed with immunoSEQ multiplex PCR; in TCRdb, only in-frame clones are kept and a portion is missing. Found here are under 95,000 clones, about 83% of them singletons; the top ten hold approximately 2%. The sequencing used PBMCs, collected around atezolizumab (anti-PD-L1) treatment. Source of these receptors: a man in his sixties with urothelial cancer. CDR3s leave out the opening cysteine and the closing phenylalanine or tryptophan. The order of the fields is J gene, D gene, V gene, CDR3 protein. D genes are given only for firm matches.

TRBJ1-2	TRBD1	TRBV19	ASSFMGQPHGYT
TRBJ2-1	TRBD1	TRBV7-2	ASSRRGTGAYNEQF
TRBJ2-7	TRBD2	TRBV7-8	ASSSAGLSYEQY
TRBJ2-3	TRBD1	TRBV28	ASRTRDRGTDTQY
TRBJ2-3	NA	TRBV27	ASSFLYRTSTDTQY
TRBJ1-4	TRBD1	TRBV14	ASSLRTGGPEKLF
TRBJ2-1	TRBD2	TRBV29-1	SARGLAGGPVGGQF
TRBJ2-5	TRBD2	TRBV5-4	ASSVAGRTSGQETQY
TRBJ1-1	NA	TRBV7-8	ASSSPAGSNTEAF
TRBJ1-1	NA	TRBV7-9	ASSLVADNTEAF
TRBJ2-2	TRBD2	TRBV11-3	ASSPSGGRSTGELF
TRBJ2-2	NA	TRBV10-1	ASSELNTGELF
TRBJ2-2	TRBD2	TRBV5-1	ASSLAGNTGELF
TRBJ2-7	TRBD2	TRBV7-2	ASSLTPGRAYEQY
TRBJ2-7	TRBD1	TRBV6-1	ASSEGDSSYEQY
TRBJ2-4	TRBD1	TRBV5-5	ASSLMGQGVNIQY
TRBJ2-3	TRBD1	TRBV27	ASSPNMGQGMRTDTQY
TRBJ1-5	NA	TRBV2	ASSDPLNQPQH
TRBJ2-2	NA	TRBV11-2	ASSLEGSGSTGELF
TRBJ1-2	NA	TRBV5-1	ASSPNGGGHGYT
TRBJ1-2	TRBD1	TRBV2	ASSSPDRAYGYT
TRBJ2-1	TRBD2	TRBV7-8	ASTPGLAYNEQF
TRBJ1-6	TRBD1	TRBV6-6	ASSPDRGLH
TRBJ2-5	TRBD1	TRBV12-5	ASGSNRGPAWETQY
TRBJ1-2	NA	TRBV5-1	ASSLEGWEGYT
TRBJ1-1	NA	TRBV18	ASSSDSDTEAF
TRBJ2-7	TRBD2	TRBV20-1	SIGGSYEQY
TRBJ2-7	TRBD1	TRBV6-1	ASSPGTGSSYEQY
TRBJ1-5	TRBD1	TRBV27	ASSNQGARAQPQH
TRBJ2-1	NA	TRBV1	TSSQDRGGQSNEQF
TRBJ1-1	NA	TRBV7-9	ASSLDRFGEAF
TRBJ1-2	TRBD1	TRBV11-1	ASSAGTGGLGGYT
TRBJ1-2	TRBD1	TRBV9	ASSVQPTGAYGYT
TRBJ1-6	TRBD1	TRBV5-8	ASSLGTGGNSPLH
TRBJ2-3	NA	TRBV9	ASERQAEGDTQY
TRBJ1-2	TRBD1	TRBV28	ASLREQGGFGYT
TRBJ2-3	TRBD2	TRBV5-1	ASSPAQLAGTDTQY
TRBJ1-6	TRBD1	TRBV19	ASSGRGRATSDNSPLH
TRBJ2-3	NA	TRBV6-5	ASGPGSAATDTQY
TRBJ1-2	NA	TRBV27	ASSLEGLGGYT
TRBJ1-1	NA	TRBV11-3	ASIPEGGNAF
TRBJ2-1	NA	TRBV29-1	SGLGGTFHNEQF
TRBJ2-4	TRBD2	TRBV7-9	ASSLGLAGGWDIQY
TRBJ2-3	NA	TRBV7-3	ASSYGGGSAGETQY
TRBJ2-1	TRBD2	TRBV7-2	ASSLALGVAGGKEQF
TRBJ2-2	NA	TRBV29-1	SVVNRDTGELF
TRBJ2-2	TRBD1	TRBV18	ASSQTAWTGGANTGELF
TRBJ2-5	NA	TRBV14	ASSQQGREPQETQY
TRBJ2-3	TRBD2	TRBV13	ASSRSGGEFRQEQY
TRBJ2-1	TRBD2	TRBV11-3	ASSLDPSGGSNEQF
TRBJ1-4	TRBD1	TRBV19	ASRPGQGWKDEKLF